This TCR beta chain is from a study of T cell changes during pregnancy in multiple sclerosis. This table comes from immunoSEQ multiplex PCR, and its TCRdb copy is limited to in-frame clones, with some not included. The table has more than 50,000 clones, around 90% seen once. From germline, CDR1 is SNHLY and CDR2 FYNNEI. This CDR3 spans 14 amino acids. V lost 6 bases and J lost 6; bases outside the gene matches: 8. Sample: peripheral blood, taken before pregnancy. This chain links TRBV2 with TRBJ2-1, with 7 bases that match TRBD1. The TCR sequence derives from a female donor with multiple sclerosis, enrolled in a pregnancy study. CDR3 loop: CASRRQGSFNEQFF. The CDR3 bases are TGTGCCAGCAGGCGACAGGGAAGTTTCAATGAGCAGTTCTTC.